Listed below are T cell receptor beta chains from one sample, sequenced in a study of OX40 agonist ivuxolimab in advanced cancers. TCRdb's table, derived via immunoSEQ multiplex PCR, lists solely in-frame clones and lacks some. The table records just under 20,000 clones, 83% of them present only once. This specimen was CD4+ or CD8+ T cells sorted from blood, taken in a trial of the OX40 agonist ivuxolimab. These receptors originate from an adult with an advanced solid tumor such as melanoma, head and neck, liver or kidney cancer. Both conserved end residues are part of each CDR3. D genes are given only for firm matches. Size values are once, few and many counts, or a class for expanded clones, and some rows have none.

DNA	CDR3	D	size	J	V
TGTGCCAGCAGCTTAGTTGCTGGGAACACCGGGGAGCTGTTTTTT	CASSLVAGNTGELFF	.	.	TRBJ2-2	TRBV7-8
TGTGCCAGCAGCTTTAGCGGGAGATTGGATACGCAGTATTTT	CASSFSGRLDTQYF	TRBD2	few	TRBJ2-3	TRBV5-4
TGTGCCACCAGCAGAATCGCTAGCGGGGCGGGTGAGCAGTTCTTC	CATSRIASGAGEQFF	TRBD2	.	TRBJ2-1	TRBV15
TGTGCCAGCAGACCCGGGACAGTCAGTTATGGCTACACCTTC	CASRPGTVSYGYTF	TRBD1	few	TRBJ1-2	TRBV6-1
TGTGCCAGTAGTATCCGGGGCACGATCATCACCGGGGAGCTGTTTTTT	CASSIRGTIITGELFF	.	.	TRBJ2-2	TRBV19
TGTGCCAGCAGCCAAGGCCCCTGGCCGCGGGAGGGGGGAGATACGCAGTATTTT	CASSQGPWPREGGDTQYF	TRBD2	.	TRBJ2-3	TRBV4-2
TGCGCCAGCAGCCAAGATTTGGGCAGCGCTTTCTACGAGCAGTACTTC	CASSQDLGSAFYEQYF	.	once	TRBJ2-7	TRBV4-1
TGTGCCAGCAGCTTAGGTGGGGGAGGCTACACCTTC	CASSLGGGGYTF	.	.	TRBJ1-2	TRBV7-9
TGTGCCAGCAGCGCCAACGTAATACAGGACAGGATGAACAATCAGCCCCAGCATTTT	CASSANVIQDRMNNQPQHF	.	.	TRBJ1-5	TRBV12-1
TGTGCCAGCAGCTTGTCTCTAGGGTCCCGATGGGAGACCCAGTACTTC	CASSLSLGSRWETQYF	.	.	TRBJ2-5	TRBV5-6
TGTGCCAGCAGCCCCAGCGGGAGGGCCGCCAATGAGCAGTTCTTC	CASSPSGRAANEQFF	TRBD2	few	TRBJ2-1	TRBV7-9
TGTGCCAGCAGCTTCGAGGCTTCCTACAATGAGCAGTTCTTC	CASSFEASYNEQFF	.	.	TRBJ2-1	TRBV5-6
TGTGCCAGCAGCGACAGGGGTGAAGCTTTCTTT	CASSDRGEAFF	TRBD1	once	TRBJ1-1	TRBV7-9
TGTGCCAGCTCACCACCGGGTAGGACGATTCCGGAGACCCAGTACTTC	CASSPPGRTIPETQYF	.	.	TRBJ2-5	TRBV18
TGTGCCAGCAGTGATCAGGGACTAGCGGGAGGGAGGTTCTTC	CASSDQGLAGGRFF	TRBD2	.	TRBJ2-1	TRBV25-1
TGTGCCAGCAGCGACCCGGGACTAGCGGGAGTGAGTGAGCAGTTCTTC	CASSDPGLAGVSEQFF	TRBD2	once	TRBJ2-1	TRBV9
TGTGCCAGCAGCTTGGACCGGGGGTTGAATCAGCCCCAGCATTTT	CASSLDRGLNQPQHF	.	.	TRBJ1-5	TRBV5-4
TGTGCCAGCAGCTTAGAACCGAACACTGAAGCTTTCTTT	CASSLEPNTEAFF	.	.	TRBJ1-1	TRBV7-8
TGCGCCAGCAGCCAAGGCATCGCCACTGAAGCTTTCTTT	CASSQGIATEAFF	.	.	TRBJ1-1	TRBV4-3
TGTGCCAGTAGTATCGACAACTACGAGCAGTACTTC	CASSIDNYEQYF	.	.	TRBJ2-7	TRBV19
TGCGCCAGCAGCCGAGACAGGGAGGACTCCTACGAGCAGTACTTC	CASSRDREDSYEQYF	.	.	TRBJ2-7	TRBV4-1
TGTGCCAGCAGTGATAGCCGGGTAGAGCAGTTCTTC	CASSDSRVEQFF	.	.	TRBJ2-1	TRBV27
TGTGCCAGCAGCCAAATCAGGGGTTACTATGGCTACACCTTC	CASSQIRGYYGYTF	.	few	TRBJ1-2	TRBV4-2
TGCGCCAGCAGCCAACGGGACCACACAGATACGCAGTATTTT	CASSQRDHTDTQYF	.	.	TRBJ2-3	TRBV4-1
TGTGCCAGCAGCTTAATAGCGGGAGTGAGAGATACGCAGTATTTT	CASSLIAGVRDTQYF	TRBD2	.	TRBJ2-3	TRBV7-9
TGTGCCAGCAGTTTCGGGAGGGTATTGTACTTC	CASSFGRVLYF	TRBD2	.	TRBJ2-7	TRBV6-5
TGTGCCAGCAGCTCGACCGGGACAGGGGCCGAGCAGTACTTC	CASSSTGTGAEQYF	TRBD1	.	TRBJ2-7	TRBV28
TGTGCCAGCACCCCGAACCCCAGGGGATACTACGAGCAGTACTTC	CASTPNPRGYYEQYF	.	.	TRBJ2-7	TRBV5-4
TGTGCCAGCAGCCTTGGGGGGGCAACTAATGAAAAACTGTTTTTT	CASSLGGATNEKLFF	.	.	TRBJ1-4	TRBV5-5
TGTGCCAGCAGTCCCCTCCGGACAGGGGGCAGATACGAGCAGTACTTC	CASSPLRTGGRYEQYF	TRBD1	.	TRBJ2-7	TRBV27
TGTGCCAGCAGCTTGGACACAGGTATGCAGTTCTTC	CASSLDTGMQFF	.	few	TRBJ2-1	TRBV5-6
TGTGCCAGCAGCTTAGTGGGTAGCGGGGCCACCGGGGAGCTGTTTTTT	CASSLVGSGATGELFF	TRBD2	medium-sized	TRBJ2-2	TRBV7-9
TGTGCCAGCAGCGTACTAGCGGGAGTTGCCTACGAGCAGTACTTC	CASSVLAGVAYEQYF	TRBD2	.	TRBJ2-7	TRBV11-1
TGCGCCAGCAGCTTGGTGTTAGCGGGGTACCAAGAGACCCAGTACTTC	CASSLVLAGYQETQYF	TRBD2	.	TRBJ2-5	TRBV5-1
TGTGCCAGCAGGGGCAGGGCTTATCAGCCCCAGCATTTT	CASRGRAYQPQHF	.	.	TRBJ1-5	TRBV27
TGTGCCAGCAGCTTAGGCCAAGAGACCCAGTACTTC	CASSLGQETQYF	.	once	TRBJ2-5	TRBV7-6
TGTGCCAGCAGCTTAGAGCCAGGGCGAGTCAATCAGCCCCAGCATTTT	CASSLEPGRVNQPQHF	.	medium-sized	TRBJ1-5	TRBV7-6
TGTGCCAGCAGCTTCTCACTAGCGGGAGTTTCCAATGAGCAGTTCTTC	CASSFSLAGVSNEQFF	.	.	TRBJ2-1	TRBV21-1
TGTGCCAGCAGCTTTATGACAGGGGGCGACTATGGCTACACCTTC	CASSFMTGGDYGYTF	TRBD1	.	TRBJ1-2	TRBV7-9
TGTGCCAGCAGCCCTGGCACCGGGGAGCTGTTTTTT	CASSPGTGELFF	.	.	TRBJ2-2	TRBV7-9
TGTGCCAGCAGTCTGAAAGCCTCTGGAAACACCATATATTTT	CASSLKASGNTIYF	.	.	TRBJ1-3	TRBV27
TGTGCCAGCCGTCAGGGGAATGAAAAACTGTTTTTT	CASRQGNEKLFF	.	.	TRBJ1-4	TRBV7-9
TGTGCCAGCAGCGTCCCGGTCCACGAGCAGTACTTC	CASSVPVHEQYF	.	.	TRBJ2-7	TRBV28
TGTGCCAGCAGTTACCCGACAGGGAGTGAGCAGTTCTTC	CASSYPTGSEQFF	TRBD1	large	TRBJ2-1	TRBV6-5